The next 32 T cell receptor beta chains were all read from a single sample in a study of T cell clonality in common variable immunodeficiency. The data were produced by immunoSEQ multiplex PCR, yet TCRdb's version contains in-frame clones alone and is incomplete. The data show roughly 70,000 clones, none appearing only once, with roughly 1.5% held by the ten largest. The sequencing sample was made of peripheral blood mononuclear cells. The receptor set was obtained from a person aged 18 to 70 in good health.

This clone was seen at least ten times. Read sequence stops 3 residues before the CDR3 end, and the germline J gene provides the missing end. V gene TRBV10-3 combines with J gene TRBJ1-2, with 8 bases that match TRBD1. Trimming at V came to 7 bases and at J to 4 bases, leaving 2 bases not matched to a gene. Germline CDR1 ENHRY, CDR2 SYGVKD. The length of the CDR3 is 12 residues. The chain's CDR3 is CAITGQGYGYTF. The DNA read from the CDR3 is TGTGCCATCACCGGACAGGGCTATGGC.

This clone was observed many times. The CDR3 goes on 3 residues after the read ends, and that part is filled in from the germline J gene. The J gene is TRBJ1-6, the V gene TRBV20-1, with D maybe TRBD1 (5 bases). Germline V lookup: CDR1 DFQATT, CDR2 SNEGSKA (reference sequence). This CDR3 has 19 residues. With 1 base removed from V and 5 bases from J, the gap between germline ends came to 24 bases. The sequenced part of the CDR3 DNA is TGCAGTGCTAGAGGTGGATTCCCGACCGGCAGGGCCAATAATTCACCC. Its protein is CSARGGFPTGRANNSP. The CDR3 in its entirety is CSARGGFPTGRANNSPLHF.

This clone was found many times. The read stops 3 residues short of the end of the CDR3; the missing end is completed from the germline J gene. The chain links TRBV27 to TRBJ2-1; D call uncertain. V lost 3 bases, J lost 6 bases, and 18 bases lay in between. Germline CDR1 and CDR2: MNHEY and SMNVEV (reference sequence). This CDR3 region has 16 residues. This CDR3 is CASSLGEDRNLNEQFF. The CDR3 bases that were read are TGTGCCAGCAGTTTGGGCGAGGATCGGAACCTCAATGAG.

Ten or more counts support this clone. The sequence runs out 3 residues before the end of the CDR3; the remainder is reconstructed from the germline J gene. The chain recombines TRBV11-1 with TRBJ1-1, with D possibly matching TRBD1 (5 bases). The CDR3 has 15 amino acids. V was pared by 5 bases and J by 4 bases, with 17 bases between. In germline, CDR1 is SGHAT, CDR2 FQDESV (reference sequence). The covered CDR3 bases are TGTGCCAGCAGCCCACGCGGGGGAGGGTCCACTGAA. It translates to CASSPRGGGSTE. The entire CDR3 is CASSPRGGGSTEAFF.

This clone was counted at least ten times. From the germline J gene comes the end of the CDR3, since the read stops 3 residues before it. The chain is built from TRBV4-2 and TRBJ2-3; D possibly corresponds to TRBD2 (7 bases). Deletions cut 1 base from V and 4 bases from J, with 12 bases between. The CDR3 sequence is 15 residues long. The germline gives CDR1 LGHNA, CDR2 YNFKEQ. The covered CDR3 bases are TGTGCCAGCAGCCAAGTTTCGGGGGGCCCAGATACG. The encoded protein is CASSQVSGGPDT. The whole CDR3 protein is CASSQVSGGPDTQYF.

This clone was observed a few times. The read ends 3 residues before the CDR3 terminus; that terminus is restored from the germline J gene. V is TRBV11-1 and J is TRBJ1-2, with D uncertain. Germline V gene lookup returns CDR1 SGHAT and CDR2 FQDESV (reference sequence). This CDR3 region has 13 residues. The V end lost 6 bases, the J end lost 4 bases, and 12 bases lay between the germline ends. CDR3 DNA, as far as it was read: TGTGCCAGCAGTTTGGAGGGTATCTATGGC. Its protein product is CASSLEGIYG. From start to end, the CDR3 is CASSLEGIYGYTF.

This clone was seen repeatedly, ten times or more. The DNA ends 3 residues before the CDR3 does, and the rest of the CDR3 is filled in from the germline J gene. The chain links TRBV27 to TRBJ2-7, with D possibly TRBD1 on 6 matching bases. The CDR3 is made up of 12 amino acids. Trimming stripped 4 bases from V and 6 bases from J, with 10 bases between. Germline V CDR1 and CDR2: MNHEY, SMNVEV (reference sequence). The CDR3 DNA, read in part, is TGTGCCAGCAGTTCAACAGGGATCGAG. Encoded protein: CASSSTGIE. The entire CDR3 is CASSSTGIEQYF.

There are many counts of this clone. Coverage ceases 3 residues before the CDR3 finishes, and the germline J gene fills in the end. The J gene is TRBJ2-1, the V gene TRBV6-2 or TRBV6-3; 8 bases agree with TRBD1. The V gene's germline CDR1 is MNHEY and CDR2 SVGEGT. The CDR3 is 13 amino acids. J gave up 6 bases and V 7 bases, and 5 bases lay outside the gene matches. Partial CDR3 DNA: TGTGCCAGCATCGAGACAGGGGTCAATGAG. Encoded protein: CASIETGVNE. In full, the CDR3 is CASIETGVNEQFF.

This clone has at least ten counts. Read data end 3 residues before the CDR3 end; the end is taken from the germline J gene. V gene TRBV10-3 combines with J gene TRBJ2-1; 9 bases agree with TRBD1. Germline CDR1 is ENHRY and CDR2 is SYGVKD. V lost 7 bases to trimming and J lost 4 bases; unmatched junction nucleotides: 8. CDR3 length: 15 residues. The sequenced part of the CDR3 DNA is TGTGCCATCAAAGAGGGGACAGGGAGTTACAATGAG. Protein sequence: CAIKEGTGSYNE. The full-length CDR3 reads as CAIKEGTGSYNEQFF.

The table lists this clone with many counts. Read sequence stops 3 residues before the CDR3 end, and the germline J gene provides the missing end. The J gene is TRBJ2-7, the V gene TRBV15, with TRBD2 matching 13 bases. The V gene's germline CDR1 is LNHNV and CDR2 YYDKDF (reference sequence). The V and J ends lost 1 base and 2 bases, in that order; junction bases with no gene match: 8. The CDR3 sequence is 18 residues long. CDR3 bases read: TGTGCCACCAGCAGAGCCAGACTCGGGACTAGCGGGACCTACGAG. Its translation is CATSRARLGTSGTYE. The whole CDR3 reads CATSRARLGTSGTYEQYF.

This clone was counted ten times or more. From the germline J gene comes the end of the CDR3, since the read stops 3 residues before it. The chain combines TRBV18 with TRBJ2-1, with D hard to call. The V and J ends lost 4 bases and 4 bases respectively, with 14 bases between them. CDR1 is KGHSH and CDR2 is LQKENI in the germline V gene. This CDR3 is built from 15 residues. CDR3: CASSLGAFSYNEQFF. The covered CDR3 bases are TGTGCCAGCTCACTCGGTGCGTTCTCTTACAATGAG.

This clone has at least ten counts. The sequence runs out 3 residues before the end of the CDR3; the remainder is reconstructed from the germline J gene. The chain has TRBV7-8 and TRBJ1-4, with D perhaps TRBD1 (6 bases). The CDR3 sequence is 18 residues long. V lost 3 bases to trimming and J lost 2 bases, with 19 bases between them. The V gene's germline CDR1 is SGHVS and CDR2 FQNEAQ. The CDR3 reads CASSFGTLYTGTNEKLFF. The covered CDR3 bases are TGTGCCAGCAGCTTCGGGACACTTTATACTGGGACTAATGAAAAA.

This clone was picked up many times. The covered CDR3 bases are TGTGCCAGCACCGTGACAGGGTACGGGAACACTGAA. It codes for CASTVTGYGNTE. The CDR3 as a whole reads CASTVTGYGNTEAFF. The chain is built from TRBV11-2 and TRBJ1-1, with 7 bases fitting TRBD1. With the read ending 3 residues before the CDR3 end, the germline J gene is used to fill in that end. The junction had 9 bases not matched to a gene; V was cut back by 7 bases and J by 1 base. The CDR3 extends over 15 amino acids. Germline V lookup: CDR1 SGHAT, CDR2 FQNNGV. Complete variable domain (other parts from reference TRBV11-2 and TRBJ1-1): EAGVAQSPRYKIIEKRQSVAFWCNPISGHATLYWYQQILGQGPKLLIQFQNNGVVDDSQLPKDRFSAERLKGVDSTLKIQPAKLEDSAVYLCASTVTGYGNTEAFFGQGTRLTVV.

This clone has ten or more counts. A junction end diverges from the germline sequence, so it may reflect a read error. The sequenced CDR3 bases are TGTGCCAGCCGTGATGGGACAGCGATTAATGAAAAA. Translation gives CASRDGTAINEK. The entire CDR3 sequence reads CASRDGTAINEKLFF. J is TRBJ1-4 and V is TRBV6-1; 7 bases align to TRBD1. The missing CDR3 end, 3 residues past where the read stops, is filled in from the germline J gene. There are 15 residues in the CDR3. Per germline, CDR1 MNHNS and CDR2 SASEGT.

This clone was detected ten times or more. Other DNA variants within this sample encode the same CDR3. The DNA read from the CDR3 is TGCAGTGCTCCCCGCGGGGGAAGGCAAGAGACC. This translates into CSAPRGGRQET. The entire CDR3 protein reads CSAPRGGRQETQYF. This chain links TRBV20-1 with TRBJ2-5; 7 bases line up with TRBD2. Read sequence stops 3 residues before the CDR3 end, and the germline J gene provides the missing end. CDR1 is DFQATT and CDR2 is SNEGSKA in the germline V gene (reference sequence). The CDR3 sequence is 14 residues long. V dropped 5 bases and J dropped 2; count of bases not matched to a gene: 8.

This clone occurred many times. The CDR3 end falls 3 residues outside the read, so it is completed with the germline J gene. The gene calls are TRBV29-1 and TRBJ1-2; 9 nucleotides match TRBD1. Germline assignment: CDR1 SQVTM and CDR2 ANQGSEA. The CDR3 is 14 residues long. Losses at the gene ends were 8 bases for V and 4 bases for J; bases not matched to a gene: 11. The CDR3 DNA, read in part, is TGCAGCTTGGAGGACAGGGGAGATGTCTATGGC. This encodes CSLEDRGDVYG. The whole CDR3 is CSLEDRGDVYGYTF.

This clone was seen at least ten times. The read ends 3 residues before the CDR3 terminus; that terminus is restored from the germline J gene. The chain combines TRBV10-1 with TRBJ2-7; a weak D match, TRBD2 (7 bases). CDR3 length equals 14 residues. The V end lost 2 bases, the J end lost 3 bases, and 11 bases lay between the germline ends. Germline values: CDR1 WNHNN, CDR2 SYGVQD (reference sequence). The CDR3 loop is CASSEKGGVYEQYF. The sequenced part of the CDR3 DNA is TGCGCCAGCAGTGAGAAGGGGGGGGTCTACGAG.

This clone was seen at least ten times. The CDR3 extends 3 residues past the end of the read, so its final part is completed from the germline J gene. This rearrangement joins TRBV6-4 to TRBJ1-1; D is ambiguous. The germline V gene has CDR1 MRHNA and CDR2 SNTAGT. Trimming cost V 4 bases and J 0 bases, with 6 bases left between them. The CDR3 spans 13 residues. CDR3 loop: CASSASLNTEAFF. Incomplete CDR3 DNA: TGTGCCAGCAGTGCAAGCCTGAACACTGAA.

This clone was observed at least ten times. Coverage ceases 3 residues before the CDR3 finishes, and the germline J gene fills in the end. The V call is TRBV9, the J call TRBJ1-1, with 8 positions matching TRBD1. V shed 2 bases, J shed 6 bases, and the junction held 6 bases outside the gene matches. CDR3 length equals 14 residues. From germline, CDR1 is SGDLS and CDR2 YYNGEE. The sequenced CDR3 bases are TGTGCCAGCAGCGTCTTGACAGGGGTCGCTGAA. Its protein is CASSVLTGVAE. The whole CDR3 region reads CASSVLTGVAEAFF. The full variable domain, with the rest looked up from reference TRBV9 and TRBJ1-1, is DSGVTQTPKHLITATGQRVTLRCSPRSGDLSVYWYQQSLDQGLQFLIQYYNGEERAKGNILERFSAQQFPDLHSELNLSSLELGDSALYFCASSVLTGVAEAFFGQGTRLTVV.

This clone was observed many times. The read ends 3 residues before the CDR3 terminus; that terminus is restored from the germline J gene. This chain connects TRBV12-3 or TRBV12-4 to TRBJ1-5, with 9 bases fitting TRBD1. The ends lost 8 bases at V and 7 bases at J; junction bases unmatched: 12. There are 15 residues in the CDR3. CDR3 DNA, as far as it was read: TGTGCCAGCCCGGGGGACAGGGAGGTTTGGCAGCCC. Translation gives CASPGDREVWQP. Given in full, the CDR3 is CASPGDREVWQPQHF.

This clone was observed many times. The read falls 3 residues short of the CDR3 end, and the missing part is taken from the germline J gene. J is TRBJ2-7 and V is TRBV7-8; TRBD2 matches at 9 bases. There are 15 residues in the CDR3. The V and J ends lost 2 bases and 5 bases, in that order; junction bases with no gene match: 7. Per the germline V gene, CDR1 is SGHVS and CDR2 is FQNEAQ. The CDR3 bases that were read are TGTGCCAGCAGCTTATCTTTGCTAGCGGGAAACGAG. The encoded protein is CASSLSLLAGNE. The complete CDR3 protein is CASSLSLLAGNEQYF.

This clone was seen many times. CDR3 in amino acids: CASTTRDRHNEQFF. The part of the CDR3 DNA that was read is TGTGCCAGCACGACCCGGGACAGACACAATGAG. V usage is TRBV6-2 or TRBV6-3 and J usage is TRBJ2-1; 7 positions agree with TRBD1. The CDR3 end is not reached by the read, which stops 3 residues before it; the germline J gene fills it in. The CDR3 totals 14 residues. V shed 7 bases, J shed 5 bases, and the junction held 8 bases outside the gene matches. The germline gives CDR1 MNHEY, CDR2 SVGEGT.

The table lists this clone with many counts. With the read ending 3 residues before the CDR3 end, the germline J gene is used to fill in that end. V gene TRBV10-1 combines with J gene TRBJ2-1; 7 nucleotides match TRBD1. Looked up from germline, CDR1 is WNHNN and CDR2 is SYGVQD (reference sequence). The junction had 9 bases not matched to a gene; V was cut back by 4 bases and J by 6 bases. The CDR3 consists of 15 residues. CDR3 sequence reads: CASSAGQALGNEQFF. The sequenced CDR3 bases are TGCGCCAGCAGTGCCGGACAGGCTTTAGGCAATGAG.

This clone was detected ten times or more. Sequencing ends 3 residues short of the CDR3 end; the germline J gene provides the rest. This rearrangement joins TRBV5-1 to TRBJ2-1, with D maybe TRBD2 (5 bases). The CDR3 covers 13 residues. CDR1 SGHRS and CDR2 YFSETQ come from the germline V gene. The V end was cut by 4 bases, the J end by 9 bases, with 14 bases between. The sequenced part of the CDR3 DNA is TGCGCCAGCAGCCGAGTCACGGGGTCTGAG. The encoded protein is CASSRVTGSE. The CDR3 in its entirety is CASSRVTGSEQFF.

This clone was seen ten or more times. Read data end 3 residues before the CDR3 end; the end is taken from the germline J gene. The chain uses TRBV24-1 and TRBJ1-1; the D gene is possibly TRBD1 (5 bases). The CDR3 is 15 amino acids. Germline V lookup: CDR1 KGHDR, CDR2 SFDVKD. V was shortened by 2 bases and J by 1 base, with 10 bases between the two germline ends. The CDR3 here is CATSDSRQGNTEAFF. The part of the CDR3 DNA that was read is TGTGCCACCAGTGATTCGCGGCAGGGGAACACTGAA.

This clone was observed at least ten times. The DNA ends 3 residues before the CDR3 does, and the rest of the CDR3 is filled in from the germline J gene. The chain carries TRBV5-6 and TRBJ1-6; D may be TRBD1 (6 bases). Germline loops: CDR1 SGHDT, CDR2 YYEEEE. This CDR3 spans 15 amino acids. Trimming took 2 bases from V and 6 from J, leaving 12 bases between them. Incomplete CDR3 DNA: TGTGCCAGCAGCTTCCCAGGGGACGGTAATTCACCC. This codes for CASSFPGDGNSP. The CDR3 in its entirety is CASSFPGDGNSPLHF.

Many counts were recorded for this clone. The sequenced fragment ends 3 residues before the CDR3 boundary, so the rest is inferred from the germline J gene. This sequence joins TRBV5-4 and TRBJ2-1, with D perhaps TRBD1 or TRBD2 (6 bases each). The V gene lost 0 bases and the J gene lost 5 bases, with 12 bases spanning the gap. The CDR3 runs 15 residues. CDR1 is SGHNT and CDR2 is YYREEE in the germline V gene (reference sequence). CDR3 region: CASSLGGTTNNEQFF. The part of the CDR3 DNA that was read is TGTGCCAGCAGCTTGGGCGGGACAACTAACAATGAG.

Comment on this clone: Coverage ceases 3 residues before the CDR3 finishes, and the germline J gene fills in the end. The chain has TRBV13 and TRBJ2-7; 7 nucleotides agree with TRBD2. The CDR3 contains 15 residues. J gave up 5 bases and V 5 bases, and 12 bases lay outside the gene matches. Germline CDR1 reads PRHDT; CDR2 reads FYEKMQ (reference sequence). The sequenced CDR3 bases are TGTGCCAGCAGCCCCCGCGGGGAGGGTAGGGACGAG. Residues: CASSPRGEGRDE. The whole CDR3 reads CASSPRGEGRDEQYF.

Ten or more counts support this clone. The CDR3: CASSGQGQTDTQYF. The DNA read from the CDR3 is TGTGCCAGCAGCGGACAGGGTCAAACAGATACG. The chain carries TRBV6-4 and TRBJ2-3, with 8 positions matching TRBD1. The read is 3 residues too short to cover the CDR3 end, so that end is filled in from the germline J gene. CDR3 length equals 14 residues. The junction had 5 bases not matched to a gene; V was cut back by 6 bases and J by 3 bases. Germline-derived CDR1 and CDR2 are MRHNA and SNTAGT.

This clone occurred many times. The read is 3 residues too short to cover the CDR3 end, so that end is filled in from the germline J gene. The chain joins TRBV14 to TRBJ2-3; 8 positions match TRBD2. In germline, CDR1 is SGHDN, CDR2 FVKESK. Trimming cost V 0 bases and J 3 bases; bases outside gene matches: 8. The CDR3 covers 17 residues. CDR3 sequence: CASSQELPGGRTDTQYF. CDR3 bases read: TGTGCCAGCAGCCAAGAGCTTCCGGGGGGGCGGACAGATACG.

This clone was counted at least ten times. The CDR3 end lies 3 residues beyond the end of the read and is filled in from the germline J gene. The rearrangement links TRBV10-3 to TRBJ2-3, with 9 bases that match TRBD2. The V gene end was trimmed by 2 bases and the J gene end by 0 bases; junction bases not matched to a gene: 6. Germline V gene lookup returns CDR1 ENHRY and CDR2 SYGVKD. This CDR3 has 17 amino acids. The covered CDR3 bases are TGTGCCATCAGTGAGCCTGGGACTAGCACTAGCACAGATACG. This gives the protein CAISEPGTSTSTDT. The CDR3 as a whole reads CAISEPGTSTSTDTQYF.

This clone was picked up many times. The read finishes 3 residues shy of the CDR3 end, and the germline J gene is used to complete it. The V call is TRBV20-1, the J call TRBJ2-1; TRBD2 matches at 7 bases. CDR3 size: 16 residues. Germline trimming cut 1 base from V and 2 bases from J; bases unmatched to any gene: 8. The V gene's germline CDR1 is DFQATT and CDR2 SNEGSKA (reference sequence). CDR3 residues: CSARGRTSETYNEQFF. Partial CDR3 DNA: TGCAGTGCTAGAGGACGCACTAGCGAGACCTACAATGAG.